This TCR beta chain was sequenced for a study of T cell repertoires in cytomegalovirus infection. Looking at the study overall: Public TCR beta signatures indicated both CMV infection and matching HLA type.

Comment on this clonotype: Its antigen remains unknown.

TCRdb independently ran MiXCR on the reads; one entry per CDR3 protein. The sample yields some 920,000 distinct CDR3 sequences, around 30% seen once. Overall study results and limits: Summed frequency of shared TCR beta families picked out CMV carriers who also had the relevant HLA. HLA-C-restricted CMV-specific TCR beta clonotypes were dominant in the ex vivo response.

This sample comprised cultured CD8+ T cells from PBMCs, obtained from culture after CMV antigen stimulation. This TCR was recovered from a human donor in good health (CMV status not recorded). Some clones in this sample may be carry-over from other donors' samples.

The CDR3 bases are TGTGCCAGCAGTCCTCGAGTGCGTTTGCGCACAGATACGCAGTATTTT. Translated, it gives CASSPRVRLRTDTQYF. This chain links TRBV12-3 or TRBV12-4 with TRBJ2-3; no reliable D call. Trimming pared 5 bases from V and 1 base from J, leaving 16 bases between. There are 16 residues in the CDR3.